The clone carrying this TCR beta chain is a singleton in its sample. Its antigen remains unidentified. This entry is derived from a study of cytomegalovirus exposure and HLA in healthy donors. In the PCR, 60 Vbeta and 13 Jbeta primers were used. Measured with immunoSEQ multiplex PCR; TCRdb has only the in-frame clones, and not every one. The table shows approximately 150,000 clones, with around 72% occurring only once. Study-level findings and limits: Based on reports, TCR beta sequences accurately predicted HLA-A and HLA-B alleles for most subjects. In a later analysis, a missense DCLRE1C variant was linked to TCR beta V- and J-gene trimming.

The CDR3 covers 13 residues. With 5 bases removed from V and 4 bases from J, the gap between germline ends came to 6 bases. The germline CDR1 and CDR2 sequences are SGHTA and FQGNSA. The chain links TRBV7-2 to TRBJ2-6; D gene uncertain. The clonotype comes from a man aged 35-49 years in good health and CMV-seronegative. Sequenced input: PBMCs. Here the CDR3 DNA reads TGTGCCAGCAGCCCCTCCGGGGCCAACGTCCTGACTTTC. Encoded protein: CASSPSGANVLTF.